The 17 T cell receptor beta chains presented below share a single source sample, sequenced in a study of blood T cell repertoires in COVID-19. This table comes from immunoSEQ multiplex PCR, and its TCRdb copy is limited to in-frame clones, with some not included. Here the sample spans over 90,000 clones, roughly 87% being singletons. Sequencing was done on a sample of peripheral blood. These receptors all come from a woman aged 45-59 years with COVID-19, enrolled during active disease.

A remark on this clone: The junction shows a germline mismatch at one end, possibly a read error. The chain links TRBV3-1 (or the pseudogene TRBV3-2) to TRBJ2-5, with D tentatively TRBD2 (6 bases). The CDR3 has 12 amino acids. Germline-derived CDR1 and CDR2 are LGHDT and YNNKEL (reference sequence). CDR3 nucleotide sequence: TGTGCCAGCAGCCAAGATTGGGACTCTCAGAACTTC. Its translation: CASSQDWDSQNF.

The chain uses TRBV7-3 and TRBJ2-2; TRBD2 matches at 14 bases. This CDR3 region has 18 residues. V gave up 3 bases and J gave up 5 bases; unmatched junction bases: 8. CDR1 is SGHTA and CDR2 is FQGTGA in the germline V gene. The CDR3 sequence is CASSFATSGGARTGELFF. As DNA, the CDR3 is TGTGCCAGCAGCTTCGCGACTAGCGGGGGGGCGAGGACCGGGGAGCTGTTTTTT.

The V call is TRBV4-1, the J call TRBJ2-1; D gene uncertain. The CDR3 is made up of 17 amino acids. Germline CDR1 reads MGHRA; CDR2 reads YSYEKL. V was pared by 4 bases and J by 9 bases, with 25 bases between. CDR3 region: CASSPPPSWRRSGEQFF. The CDR3 nucleotides read TGCGCCAGCAGCCCCCCCCCGTCATGGAGACGATCGGGTGAGCAGTTCTTC.

The gene calls are TRBV28 and TRBJ2-1; the match to TRBD1 covers 9 bases. The ends lost 3 bases at V and 13 bases at J; junction bases unmatched: 16. This CDR3 has 16 residues. Germline CDR1 reads MDHEN; CDR2 reads SYDVKM. This CDR3 reads CASSFAARTRGQGQFF. In DNA form, the CDR3 reads TGTGCCAGCAGTTTCGCCGCGAGGACTCGGGGACAGGGACAGTTCTTC.

The DNA for the CDR3 is TGTGCCAGCAGCTTGTCGGGCACTGAAGCTTTCTTT. Translation gives CASSLSGTEAFF. The chain has TRBV5-4 and TRBJ1-1; D ambiguous. The CDR3 length is 12 residues. V gave up 1 base and J gave up 4 bases, with 5 bases separating them. In germline, CDR1 is SGHNT, CDR2 YYREEE (reference sequence). Variable domain in full (rest from reference TRBV5-4 and TRBJ1-1): ETGVTQSPTHLIKTRGQQVTLRCSSQSGHNTVSWYQQALGQGPQFIFQYYREEENGRGNFPPRFSGLQFPNYSSELNVNALELDDSALYLCASSLSGTEAFFGQGTRLTVV.

V usage is TRBV9 and J usage is TRBJ2-1; the D gene is possibly TRBD1 (5 bases). V shed 0 bases and J shed 2 bases, with 9 bases lying between them. CDR1 and CDR2 (germline): SGDLS, YYNGEE. The CDR3 length is 15 residues. The CDR3 DNA follows: TGTGCCAGCAGCGTAGAGGGGATTCCCTACAATGAGCAGTTCTTC. Amino acid sequence: CASSVEGIPYNEQFF.

This clone was observed a single time. The chain couples TRBV28 to TRBJ2-1; 13 bases fit TRBD2. CDR3 length: 16 residues. Germline loops: CDR1 MDHEN, CDR2 SYDVKM. The V and J ends lost 3 bases and 4 bases, in that order; junction bases with no gene match: 3. For the CDR3, the DNA is TGTGCCAGCAGTTTGACTAGCGGGGGGAATTACAATGAGCAGTTCTTC. Encoded protein: CASSLTSGGNYNEQFF.

The chain combines TRBV11-3 with TRBJ1-3; 8 nucleotides align to TRBD1. Trimming took 5 bases from V and 4 from J; bases not matched to a gene: 10. The CDR3 is 16 amino acids. Germline CDR1 and CDR2: SGHNT and YENEEA. The CDR3 loop reads CASSLAAGTGGNTIYF. For the CDR3, the DNA is TGTGCCAGCAGCCTAGCAGCCGGGACAGGAGGAAACACCATATATTTT.

The chain carries TRBV5-4 and TRBJ2-3, with D perhaps TRBD1 (6 bases). The CDR3 loop spans 13 amino acids. Germline V gene data show CDR1 as SGHNT and CDR2 as YYREEE (reference sequence). The germline V and J ends were trimmed by 5 bases and 4 bases, with 11 bases remaining between them. CDR3 nucleotide sequence: TGTGCCAGCAGAAACAGGGAGTCAGATACGCAGTATTTT. This encodes CASRNRESDTQYF.

A remark on this clone: Mismatch with germline at one junction end may stem from a read error. V gene TRBV5-1 combines with J gene TRBJ2-5, with a possible D match to TRBD2 (7 bases). Germline CDR1 SGHRS, CDR2 YFSETQ. The CDR3 consists of 15 residues. In nucleotides, the CDR3 is TGCGCCAGCAGCTCTCTTGGGGGGGGCCGAGAGGCCCAGTACTTC. Translated, it gives CASSSLGGGREAQYF.

This clone has just one count. V usage is TRBV4-1 and J usage is TRBJ2-7, with D perhaps matching TRBD2 (5 bases). CDR3 size: 14 residues. Germline CDR1 reads MGHRA; CDR2 reads YSYEKL. V was clipped by 0 bases and J by 4 bases, with 10 bases between them. The CDR3 DNA sequence: TGCGCCAGCAGCCAAGATTTTGAGGGTTACGAGCAGTACTTC. The encoded protein is CASSQDFEGYEQYF.

The chain recombines TRBV10-2 with TRBJ2-3; TRBD2 matches 10 bases. The V and J ends lost 2 bases and 8 bases, in that order; junction bases with no gene match: 7. The CDR3 has 15 amino acids. Per the germline V gene, CDR1 is WSHSY and CDR2 is SAAADI. CDR3 sequence (DNA): TGCGCCAGCAGTGAGCTAGCGGGGGTTGCGGGTACGCAGTATTTT. It is translated as CASSELAGVAGTQYF.

The chain couples TRBV30 to TRBJ1-1, with 7 positions matching TRBD1. Trimming removed 3 bases from V and 7 bases from J; junction bases left unmatched: 2. The CDR3 is 11 amino acids. Germline lookup yields CDR1 GTSNPN and CDR2 SVGIG (reference sequence). CDR3 sequence: CAWRTGLEAFF. The CDR3 nucleotides read TGTGCCTGGAGGACAGGGCTTGAAGCTTTCTTT. The variable domain in full, completed from reference TRBV30 and TRBJ1-1, reads SQTIHQWPATLVQPVGSPLSLECTVEGTSNPNLYWYRQAAGRGLQLLFYSVGIGQISSEVPQNLSASRPQDRQFILSSKKLLLSDSGFYLCAWRTGLEAFFGQGTRLTVV.

The gene calls are TRBV6-5 and TRBJ2-5, with TRBD1 as a possible D gene (6 bases). V was pared by 6 bases and J by 7 bases, with 18 bases between. This CDR3 has 14 amino acids. CDR1 and CDR2 (germline): MNHEY, SVGAGI. Here the CDR3 reads CASRVEGDLGTQYF. As DNA, the CDR3 is TGTGCCAGCAGGGTAGAGGGGGACCTGGGGACCCAGTACTTC.

The chain combines TRBV5-7 with TRBJ2-7, with 7 bases fitting TRBD1. TRBV5-7 is placed among ORFs of uncertain function. V dropped 4 bases and J dropped 3; count of bases not matched to a gene: 4. CDR3 length equals 13 residues. The CDR3 DNA reads TGTGCCAGCAGCCAGGGACAGAACTACGAGCAGTACTTC. Translation: CASSQGQNYEQYF.

The chain is built from TRBV7-2 and TRBJ2-7, with TRBD1 matching over 10 bases. Germline V gene sequence: CDR1 SGHTA, CDR2 FQGNSA. The CDR3 covers 15 residues. V lost 4 bases, J lost 2 bases, and 5 bases stayed unmatched. The CDR3: CASSSPGQGAYEQYF. The CDR3 DNA is TGTGCCAGCAGCTCGCCCGGACAGGGGGCCTACGAGCAGTACTTC.

V usage is TRBV14 and J usage is TRBJ1-2, with a weak D call TRBD1 (6 bases). V was shortened by 1 base and J by 6 bases, with 15 bases between the two germline ends. This CDR3 region has 15 residues. Germline V gene data show CDR1 as SGHDN and CDR2 as FVKESK. CDR3 DNA: TGTGCCAGCAGCCAAGGGCAGGGGAATAAGAATGGCTACACCTTC. It translates to CASSQGQGNKNGYTF.